These T cell receptor beta chains were read from a single sample in a study of spatial heterogeneity in lung cancer. MiXCR, applied by TCRdb to the 5' RACE reads, yields one record per CDR3 protein. The sample carries roughly 4,000 distinct CDR3 sequences, roughly 4.8% recorded once. Sample: lung tumor tissue, taken at surgery. The receptor source for this set is a female donor with early-stage non-small cell lung cancer. The CDR3 runs from the conserved cysteine through the conserved F or W. D genes are given only for firm matches. Only part of the rows carry a size: once, few, many, or a class if the clone is expanded.

clone_size | d_call | j_call | v_call | cdr3_aa | cdr3_nt
medium-sized | TRBD1 | TRBJ1-2 | TRBV5-1 | CASTSNSGTGVGYTF | TGCGCCAGCACTTCTAATTCCGGGACAGGGGTCGGCTACACCTTC
. | . | TRBJ1-5 | TRBV20-1 | CSASFGKRQPQHF | TGCAGTGCTAGTTTCGGGAAACGGCAGCCCCAGCATTTT
medium-sized | . | TRBJ1-2 | TRBV5-1 | CASSWDKSYGYTF | TGCGCCAGCAGCTGGGACAAATCCTATGGCTACACCTTC
medium-sized | TRBD1 | TRBJ2-3 | TRBV23-1 | CASSQDRGPPDTQYF | TGCGCCAGCAGTCAAGACAGGGGGCCCCCAGATACGCAGTATTTT
. | TRBD2 | TRBJ2-3 | TRBV12-3/TRBV12-4 | CASSLSGGLTDTQYF | TGTGCCAGCAGCCTTAGCGGGGGGCTCACAGATACGCAGTATTTT
medium-sized | TRBD2 | TRBJ2-7 | TRBV6-5 | CASSRPSSGEQYF | TGTGCCAGCAGCCGACCCTCTAGCGGGGAGCAGTACTTC
once | TRBD2 | TRBJ2-1 | TRBV7-2 | CASSYTSGRVSFNEQFF | TGTGCCAGCAGCTATACTAGCGGGAGGGTTAGTTTCAATGAGCAGTTCTTC
many | . | TRBJ2-4 | TRBV2 | CASSEGGVIQYF | TGTGCCAGCAGTGAAGGGGGGGTCATTCAGTACTTC
. | . | TRBJ2-1 | TRBV20-1 | CRGMGGAYNEQFF | TGCAGGGGAATGGGGGGAGCCTACAATGAGCAGTTCTTC
large | TRBD1 | TRBJ2-7 | TRBV11-2 | CASSLPGQYEQYF | TGTGCCAGCAGCCTCCCGGGACAGTACGAGCAGTACTTC
. | . | TRBJ1-1 | TRBV28 | CASSYRIRVSMNTEAFF | TGTGCCAGCAGTTACCGAATCCGGGTCTCTATGAACACTGAAGCTTTCTTT
medium-sized | . | TRBJ2-7 | TRBV12-3/TRBV12-4 | CASSGLTYEQYF | TGTGCCAGCTCAGGGTTAACCTACGAGCAGTACTTC
few | . | TRBJ1-5 | TRBV6-1 | CASSEAWQPQHF | TGTGCCAGCAGTGAAGCTTGGCAGCCCCAGCATTTT
medium-sized | . | TRBJ1-2 | TRBV20-1 | CSARTDRLAGYTF | TGCAGTGCTCGGACAGACCGTTTAGCTGGCTACACCTTC
medium-sized | . | TRBJ1-6 | TRBV4-1 | CASSQDGTGLNSPLHF | TGCGCCAGCAGCCAAGATGGCACAGGGCTAAATTCACCCCTCCACTTT
. | . | TRBJ2-1 | TRBV28 | CASSLRRVDEQFF | TGTGCCAGCAGCTTGCGCAGGGTCGATGAGCAGTTCTTC
medium-sized | TRBD1 | TRBJ2-5 | TRBV6-2/TRBV6-3 | CASSQRTGVQETQYF | TGTGCCAGCAGCCAACGGACAGGGGTACAAGAGACCCAGTACTTC
many | . | TRBJ1-2 | TRBV29-1 | CSVWSAGYTF | TGCAGCGTTTGGTCCGCTGGCTACACCTTC
many | TRBD1 | TRBJ2-7 | TRBV5-1 | CASRPGQGLYEQYF | TGCGCCAGCAGACCGGGACAGGGTTTATACGAGCAGTACTTC
medium-sized | TRBD2 | TRBJ2-1 | TRBV9 | CASSPGLAGGNEQFF | TGTGCCAGCAGCCCTGGACTAGCGGGGGGAAATGAGCAGTTCTTC
medium-sized | TRBD1 | TRBJ1-6 | TRBV5-4 | CASSTGTGGSPLHF | TGTGCCAGCAGTACCGGGACAGGAGGTTCACCCCTCCACTTT
large | . | TRBJ2-1 | TRBV28 | CASSYGYNEQFF | TGTGCCAGCAGTTACGGTTACAATGAGCAGTTCTTC
many | . | TRBJ2-1 | TRBV20-1 | CSARPRVEGSYNEQFF | TGCAGTGCTAGACCCCGCGTGGAGGGATCCTACAATGAGCAGTTCTTC
. | TRBD1 | TRBJ1-2 | TRBV7-2 | CASSLAQGAGYGYTF | TGTGCCAGCAGCTTAGCGCAGGGGGCGGGCTATGGCTACACCTTC
medium-sized | . | TRBJ1-2 | TRBV3-1 | CASSQGVSSGYGYTF | TGTGCCAGCAGCCAAGGGGTCAGCTCCGGCTATGGCTACACCTTC
medium-sized | . | TRBJ2-1 | TRBV10-3 | CAILDTGNEQFF | TGTGCCATCCTGGACACTGGGAATGAGCAGTTCTTC